These 12 T cell receptor beta chains originate from one sample sequenced in a study of vaccination and CD4 T cells after COVID-19. As to treatment: 10-day PBMC culture with coronavirus spike peptide pools or control peptides (ViraFEST assay). An unexposed donor provided the CD4+ T cells, which were collected before the COVID-19 pandemic (2011-2018). At the Johns Hopkins FTIC core, DNA taken from cultured CD4+ T cells was sequenced by way of the Oncomine TCR Beta short-read assay. The authors extracted genomic DNA from cultured CD4+ T cells. Using its own MiXCR run on the PCR reads, TCRdb lists one record per CDR3 protein. Of over 8,500 distinct CDR3 sequences in the sample, 28% were seen once. For these TCRs, the target antigens are not known. Material for sequencing was CD4+ T cells from blood, cultured in vitro. These receptors all stem from a human donor in good health.

The chain carries TRBV29-1 and TRBJ1-1; the match to TRBD1 covers 7 bases. This CDR3 has 12 amino acids. The ends lost 7 bases at V and 1 base at J; junction bases unmatched: 3. Germline V CDR1 and CDR2: SQVTM, ANQGSEA. This chain's CDR3 is CSGRGTNTEAFF. As DNA, the CDR3 is TGCAGCGGCAGGGGGACGAACACTGAAGCTTTCTTT. The full variable domain, with the rest looked up from reference TRBV29-1 and TRBJ1-1, is SAVISQKPSRDICQRGTSLTIQCQVDSQVTMMFWYRQQPGQSLTLIATANQGSEATYESGFVIDKFPISRPNLTFSTLTVSNMSPEDSSIYLCSGRGTNTEAFFGQGTRLTVV.

J is TRBJ1-5 and V is TRBV6-2 or TRBV6-3; no clear D. This CDR3 contains 12 residues. The ends were cut back, 0 bases at V and 7 bases at J, with 4 bases in the middle. CDR1 is MNHEY, CDR2 SVGEGT, per germline. This CDR3 reads CASSYSKQPQHF. The CDR3 DNA reads as TGTGCCAGCAGTTACTCGAAGCAGCCCCAGCATTTT.

The table lists this clonotype with a few counts. The V gene is TRBV4-3, the J gene TRBJ2-7; a possible D gene is TRBD1 (6 bases). The V gene's germline CDR1 is LGHNA and CDR2 YSLEER. This CDR3 comprises 13 residues. The V gene lost 4 bases and the J gene lost 5 bases, with 12 bases spanning the gap. The CDR3 bases are TGCGCCAGCAGCCGAGAACAGGGAGACGAGCAGTACTTC. Translated: CASSREQGDEQYF.

The gene calls are TRBV5-1 and TRBJ2-7; 8 bases match TRBD1. The J segment lost 2 bases and the V segment lost 0 bases, leaving 4 bases of the junction unmatched. The CDR3 consists of 15 residues. The germline V gene has CDR1 SGHRS and CDR2 YFSETQ. The CDR3 bases are TGCGCCAGCAGCTTGGGTCCGGACAGGGCCTACGAGCAGTACTTC. Translation gives CASSLGPDRAYEQYF.

In its sample, this clonotype was seen a few times. The chain combines TRBV19 with TRBJ1-1; 7 bases align to TRBD1. After removal of 6 bases from V and 1 base from J, the junction contained 11 bases not matched to a gene. The CDR3 loop spans 16 amino acids. CDR1 and CDR2 (germline): LNHDA, SQIVND (reference sequence). CDR3 DNA: TGTGCCAGTAGGAACGGGGCCAGACAGGGGAACACTGAAGCTTTCTTT. Translated, it gives CASRNGARQGNTEAFF.

The chain links TRBV20-1 to TRBJ2-3, with 13 positions matching TRBD2. The CDR3 sequence is 19 residues long. J was trimmed by 0 bases and V by 0 bases; bases with no gene match: 9. Germline CDR1 reads DFQATT; CDR2 reads SNEGSKA (reference sequence). In nucleotides, the CDR3 is TGCAGTGCTAGAGATATCGGGCGACTAGCGGGGGGAAGCACAGATACGCAGTATTTT. Protein sequence: CSARDIGRLAGGSTDTQYF.

The chain links TRBV7-2 to TRBJ2-5; 8 nucleotides align to TRBD1. The CDR3 runs to 13 residues. The J segment lost 7 bases and the V segment lost 4 bases, leaving 5 bases of the junction unmatched. Germline lookup yields CDR1 SGHTA and CDR2 FQGNSA. CDR3 in amino acids: CASSSGQGWTQYF. Here the CDR3 DNA reads TGTGCCAGCAGCTCCGGACAGGGTTGGACCCAGTACTTC. Full variable domain (remainder filled in from reference TRBV7-2 and TRBJ2-5): GAGVSQSPSNKVTEKGKDVELRCDPISGHTALYWYRQSLGQGLEFLIYFQGNSAPDKSGLPSDRFSAERTGGSVSTLTIQRTQQEDSAVYLCASSSGQGWTQYFGPGTRLLVL.

This clonotype showed up just a few times. The chain combines TRBV19 with TRBJ1-2; D unresolved. This CDR3 has 13 residues. Per germline, CDR1 LNHDA and CDR2 SQIVND (reference sequence). With 3 bases removed from V and 4 bases from J, the gap between germline ends came to 9 bases. This CDR3 is CASSIGRPYGYTF. The CDR3 region has the DNA TGTGCCAGTAGTATCGGGCGGCCCTATGGCTACACCTTC.

CDR3 in amino acids: CASSYSGSDTQYF. For the CDR3, the DNA is TGTGCCAGCAGCTATAGCGGGTCAGATACGCAGTATTTT. The chain couples TRBV7-3 to TRBJ2-3; 7 bases fit TRBD2. V was clipped by 4 bases and J by 4 bases; unmatched bases: 2. Germline CDR1 and CDR2: SGHTA and FQGTGA. The CDR3 is 13 amino acids.

This clonotype was seen a few times. The chain has TRBV10-3 and TRBJ1-3; the D gene is possibly TRBD1 (6 bases). CDR1 ENHRY and CDR2 SYGVKD come from the germline V gene. The CDR3 covers 13 residues. V lost 6 bases and J 0 bases, leaving 6 bases between the germline ends. The CDR3 loop reads CAIRDSSGNTIYF. The CDR3 nucleotides read TGTGCCATCAGGGACAGCTCTGGAAACACCATATATTTT.

The chain couples TRBV27 to TRBJ1-1; D gene ambiguous. The CDR3 is 15 amino acids. Germline CDR1 MNHEY, CDR2 SMNVEV (reference sequence). V was trimmed by 2 bases and J by 3 bases, leaving 13 bases between them. The CDR3 DNA reads as TGTGCCAGCAGTTTAAGGTTTGGGGTGGACACTGAAGCTTTCTTT. This codes for CASSLRFGVDTEAFF.

The chain employs TRBV2 and TRBJ2-2; D possibly corresponds to TRBD1 (6 bases). From germline, CDR1 is SNHLY and CDR2 FYNNEI. Trimming pared 6 bases from V and 2 bases from J, leaving 16 bases between. The CDR3 sequence is 16 residues long. CDR3 nucleotides: TGTGCCAGCAGCGTTTACCTGGACAGTAACACCGGGGAGCTGTTTTTT. It encodes CASSVYLDSNTGELFF.